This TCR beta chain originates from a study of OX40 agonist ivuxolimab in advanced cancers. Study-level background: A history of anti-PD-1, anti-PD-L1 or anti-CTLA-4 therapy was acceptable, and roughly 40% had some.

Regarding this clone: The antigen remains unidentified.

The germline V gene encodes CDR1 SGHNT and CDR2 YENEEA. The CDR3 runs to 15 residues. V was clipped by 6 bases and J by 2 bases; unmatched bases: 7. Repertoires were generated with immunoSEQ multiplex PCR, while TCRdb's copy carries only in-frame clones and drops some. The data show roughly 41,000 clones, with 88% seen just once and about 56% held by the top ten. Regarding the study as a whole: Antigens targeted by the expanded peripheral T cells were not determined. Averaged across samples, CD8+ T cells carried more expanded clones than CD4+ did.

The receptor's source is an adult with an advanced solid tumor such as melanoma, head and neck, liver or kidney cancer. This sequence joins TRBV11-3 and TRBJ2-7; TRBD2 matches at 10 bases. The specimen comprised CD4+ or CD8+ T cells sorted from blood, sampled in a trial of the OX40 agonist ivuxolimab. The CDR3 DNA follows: TGTGCCAGCAGTCAACAAGCGGGAGGGCCCTACGAGCAGTACTTC. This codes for CASSQQAGGPYEQYF.